A single sample gave rise to the 14 T cell receptor beta chains below, sequenced in a study of glioma-infiltrating T cells. Using RNA template, CDR3s of TCR alpha and beta were amplified with iRepertoire arm-PCR. One entry per CDR3 protein, called by TCRdb with MiXCR from the multiplex PCR reads. This table holds some 190,000 distinct CDR3 sequences, approximately 30% found once. Sequences were obtained from glioma tissue, nonneoplastic brain tissue, or PBMCs (not recorded which). The receptors come from a human donor with low-grade glioma or glioblastoma, undergoing nonglioma brain surgery, or in good health (not recorded which).

V usage is TRBV5-1 and J usage is TRBJ2-1; possible D gene TRBD2, 7 bases. This CDR3 has 15 amino acids. In germline, CDR1 is SGHRS, CDR2 YFSETQ. V lost 1 base and J 8 bases, leaving 16 bases between the germline ends. For the CDR3, the DNA is TGCGCCAGCAGCTTGAGGGGGAGGGCCTGGCATGAGCAGTTCTTC. Protein sequence: CASSLRGRAWHEQFF.

As for this clonotype: At one end, the junction sequence differs from germline, possibly due to a read error. CDR3 loop: CASSSRCASSCNEQFF. The CDR3 coding sequence is TGTGCCAGCAGCTCTAGGTGTGCAAGCTCCTGCAATGAGCAGTTCTTC. The gene calls are TRBV7-2 and TRBJ2-1; D call uncertain. This CDR3 region has 16 residues. CDR1 and CDR2 from the germline V gene are SGHTA and FQGNSA.

This clonotype was detected only once. Being one base from a much bigger clone, this may be a read error. The CDR3 nucleotides read TGTGCCAGCATCCCCACAGGGTCCTACAATGAGCAGTTCTTC. Translated, it gives CASIPTGSYNEQFF. The V gene is TRBV14, the J gene TRBJ2-1; TRBD1 is a possible D gene (6 bases). Germline-derived CDR1 and CDR2 are SGHDN and FVKESK. The CDR3 contains 14 residues. Trimming took off 7 bases at V and 1 base at J, with 11 bases between the two ends.

Ten or more counts support this clonotype. J is TRBJ2-1 and V is TRBV6-1; D unresolved. Per the germline V gene, CDR1 is MNHNS and CDR2 is SASEGT. This CDR3 is built from 11 residues. Trimming removed 1 base at V and 9 bases at J, with 4 bases between. The CDR3, as DNA: TGTGCCAGCAGTGAAGTTGGTGAGCAGTTCTTC. It specifies CASSEVGEQFF.

This clonotype has just a few counts. CDR3 residues: CASTIGQGTGYTF. CDR3 bases: TGTGCCAGTACCATCGGACAGGGAACAGGCTACACCTTC. The genes are TRBV19 and TRBJ1-2, with TRBD1 matching over 8 bases. J gave up 8 bases and V 7 bases, and 9 bases lay outside the gene matches. CDR3 size: 13 residues. CDR1 and CDR2 (germline): LNHDA, SQIVND (reference sequence).

In its sample, this clonotype was seen many times. The chain links TRBV4-3 to TRBJ2-7; 11 bases align to TRBD2. The CDR3 sequence is 15 residues long. Germline CDR1 reads LGHNA; CDR2 reads YSLEER. J was trimmed by 3 bases and V by 0 bases; bases with no gene match: 1. The CDR3 reads CASSQELAGDYEQYF. CDR3 DNA sequence: TGCGCCAGCAGCCAAGAACTAGCGGGAGACTACGAGCAGTACTTC.

This clonotype was detected many times. This chain connects TRBV7-2 to TRBJ2-4, with no clear D. Germline values: CDR1 SGHTA, CDR2 FQGNSA. This CDR3 comprises 13 residues. V was clipped by 1 base and J by 6 bases, with 7 bases between them. This CDR3 reads CASSLVAVNIQYF. CDR3 nucleotides: TGTGCCAGCAGCTTAGTGGCTGTAAACATTCAGTACTTC.

About this clonotype itself: At one boundary the junction diverges from the germline segment, which might be a read error. This sequence joins TRBV7-8 and TRBJ1-2; TRBD1 matches at 8 bases. The germline CDR1 and CDR2 sequences are SGHVS and FQNEAQ. This CDR3 is 13 amino acids long. The CDR3 bases are TGCGCCAGCACTGACAGGGGCCACTATTGCTACACCTTC. This encodes CASTDRGHYCYTF.

This clonotype has a count of ten or more. This CDR3 reads CASSLSQGLDTEAFF. The CDR3 region has the DNA TGTGCCAGCAGTTTATCGCAGGGACTCGACACTGAAGCTTTCTTT. The V call is TRBV27, the J call TRBJ1-1; possibly TRBD1 for D (5 bases). The CDR3 loop spans 15 amino acids. Germline V gene sequence: CDR1 MNHEY, CDR2 SMNVEV (reference sequence). Between the trimmed V and J ends, which lost 0 bases and 3 bases, there was a span of 11 bases.

The V gene is TRBV28, the J gene TRBJ2-1; 10 bases are shared with TRBD2. Germline trimming cut 8 bases from V and 7 bases from J; bases unmatched to any gene: 11. This CDR3 is 15 amino acids long. Germline CDR1 is MDHEN and CDR2 is SYDVKM. Here the CDR3 reads CASVVPSGSLNEQFF. The DNA of the CDR3 is TGTGCCAGCGTTGTTCCTAGCGGGAGTTTGAATGAGCAGTTCTTC. The variable domain in full, completed from reference TRBV28 and TRBJ2-1, reads DVKVTQSSRYLVKRTGEKVFLECVQDMDHENMFWYRQDPGLGLRLIYFSYDVKMKEKGDIPEGYSVSREKKERFSLILESASTNQTSMYLCASVVPSGSLNEQFFGPGTRLTVL.

This clonotype appeared many times. V is TRBV2 and J is TRBJ2-6; D remains unclear. This CDR3 is 12 amino acids long. The V end lost 7 bases, the J end lost 0 bases, and 1 base lay between the germline ends. Germline CDR1 and CDR2: SNHLY and FYNNEI. The CDR3 reads CASNSGANVLTF. Written as DNA, the CDR3 is TGTGCCAGCAACTCTGGGGCCAACGTCCTGACTTTC. Variable domain in full (rest from reference TRBV2 and TRBJ2-6): EPEVTQTPSHQVTQMGQEVILRCVPISNHLYFYWYRQILGQKVEFLVSFYNNEISEKSEIFDDQFSVERPDGSNFTLKIRSTKLEDSAMYFCASNSGANVLTFGAGSRLTVL.

This clonotype was recorded many times. The V and J genes are TRBV6-1 and TRBJ1-5; TRBD1 matches 7 bases. The CDR3 extends over 14 amino acids. Germline lookup yields CDR1 MNHNS and CDR2 SASEGT. J was trimmed by 5 bases and V by 3 bases; bases with no gene match: 4. The CDR3 is CASSDNRGHQPQHF. The DNA for the CDR3 is TGTGCCAGCAGTGACAACAGGGGTCATCAGCCCCAGCATTTT.

Of note for this clonotype: This could be a read error, since a much larger clone is one nucleotide away. V is TRBV7-6 and J is TRBJ2-5; maybe TRBD2 (6 bases). CDR1 is SGHVS, CDR2 FNYEAQ, per germline. The CDR3 has 15 residues. The CDR3 DNA follows: TGTGTCAGCAGCTTAGGCGATAGCGGAAAAGAGACCCAGTACTTC. Amino acids: CVSSLGDSGKETQYF.

This clonotype occurred a few times. CDR3 in DNA: TGTGCCACCAGTGATCCTAAAACTACCCACACCGGGGAGCTGTTTTTT. It specifies CATSDPKTTHTGELFF. The chain couples TRBV24-1 to TRBJ2-2, with unresolved D. With 3 bases removed from V and 3 bases from J, the gap between germline ends came to 13 bases. Germline assignment: CDR1 KGHDR and CDR2 SFDVKD. The CDR3 totals 16 residues.